This record covers a single TCR beta chain. Its antigen is undetermined. Measured with immunoSEQ multiplex PCR; TCRdb has only the in-frame clones, and not every one. The data show approximately 300,000 clones, more than 80% seen once. The data are from a study of cytomegalovirus exposure and HLA in healthy donors. Study in general: The approximately 130 validation repertoires matched the roughly 700 first-cohort repertoires in platform, a later analysis reported. Findings and limits, study-wide: Subsequent analysis revealed that first-cohort TCR clusters tended to co-occur in the 120 or so validation repertoires. Reported performance of the classifier showed diagnosis of cytomegalovirus status with high specificity and sensitivity.

Germline CDR1 is KGHSH and CDR2 is LQKENI. This CDR3 is built from 16 residues. The ends were cut back, 1 base at V and 5 bases at J, with 15 bases in the middle. This TCR came from a woman between 18 and 29 years old in good health and CMV-seronegative. Sequenced sample: PBMCs. The J gene is TRBJ1-5, the V gene TRBV18; tentatively, D is TRBD1 (6 bases). CDR3 in DNA: TGTGCCAGCTCACCACAGACAGGTGGCCGAGATCAGCCCCAGCATTTT. It is translated as CASSPQTGGRDQPQHF.